The 9 T cell receptor beta chains in this list originate from one sample, sequenced in a study of blood T cell repertoires in COVID-19. Repertoires were generated with immunoSEQ multiplex PCR, while TCRdb's copy carries only in-frame clones and drops some. The sample yields around 70,000 clones, around 88% seen once. The sample consisted of peripheral blood. The source of these receptors is a man in his 60s with acute or convalescent COVID-19.

This clone was recorded only once. This chain connects TRBV6-5 to TRBJ2-5; tentatively, D is TRBD2 (6 bases). This CDR3 has 13 amino acids. Trimming took off 9 bases at V and 2 bases at J, with 13 bases between the two ends. CDR1 is MNHEY, CDR2 SVGAGI, per germline. The CDR3 loop reads CASQRGGQETQYF. In DNA form, the CDR3 reads TGTGCCAGTCAGCGTGGGGGGCAAGAGACCCAGTACTTC.

The genes are TRBV5-1 and TRBJ1-1; 7 bases line up with TRBD1. V dropped 4 bases and J dropped 1; count of bases not matched to a gene: 4. Germline loops: CDR1 SGHRS, CDR2 YFSETQ. The CDR3 spans 14 residues. The CDR3 DNA reads as TGCGCCAGCAGCCACGGACAGGCGAACACTGAAGCTTTCTTT. It specifies CASSHGQANTEAFF.

This chain links TRBV15 with TRBJ2-7; D possibly corresponds to TRBD1 (5 bases). Trimming removed 0 bases from V and 3 bases from J, with 6 bases in between. This CDR3 is built from 13 residues. Germline CDR1 LNHNV, CDR2 YYDKDF (reference sequence). In DNA, the CDR3 is TGTGCCACCAGCAGAGACCAGGGCTACGAGCAGTACTTC. It is translated as CATSRDQGYEQYF. Together with reference TRBV15 and TRBJ2-7, the CDR3 gives the full variable domain: DAMVIQNPRYQVTQFGKPVTLSCSQTLNHNVMYWYQQKSSQAPKLLFHYYDKDFNNEADTPDNFQSRRPNTSFCFLDIRSPGLGDTAMYLCATSRDQGYEQYFGPGTRLTVT.

The chain has TRBV2 and TRBJ2-3; a possible D gene is TRBD2 (6 bases). This CDR3 contains 14 residues. The V and J ends lost 7 bases and 0 bases respectively, with 11 bases between them. The V gene's germline CDR1 is SNHLY and CDR2 FYNNEI. The CDR3 spells CASTPLASTDTQYF. CDR3 nucleotides: TGTGCCAGCACGCCCCTAGCGAGCACAGATACGCAGTATTTT.

The chain combines TRBV5-4 with TRBJ1-2, with D maybe TRBD1 (6 bases). The CDR3 consists of 14 residues. With 4 bases removed from V and 7 bases from J, the gap between germline ends came to 17 bases. CDR1 and CDR2 from the germline V gene are SGHNT and YYREEE (reference sequence). DNA for the CDR3: TGTGCCAGCAGCCCCGGAGGGGGGGCCGGTGGCTACACCTTC. It translates to CASSPGGGAGGYTF. Full variable domain (rest looked up from reference TRBV5-4 and TRBJ1-2): ETGVTQSPTHLIKTRGQQVTLRCSSQSGHNTVSWYQQALGQGPQFIFQYYREEENGRGNFPPRFSGLQFPNYSSELNVNALELDDSALYLCASSPGGGAGGYTFGSGTRLTVV.

V gene TRBV6-5 combines with J gene TRBJ2-5; D may be TRBD1 (5 bases). The CDR3 covers 15 residues. The germline gives CDR1 MNHEY, CDR2 SVGAGI. Trimming shortened V by 2 bases and J by 4 bases, and 14 bases separated the two germline ends. The CDR3 reads CASSYRGSSGETQYF. The CDR3 region has the DNA TGTGCCAGCAGTTACAGGGGCAGTTCGGGAGAGACCCAGTACTTC.

The rearrangement joins TRBV5-1 to TRBJ1-2, with TRBD1 matching over 7 bases. Losses at the gene ends were 5 bases for V and 2 bases for J; bases not matched to a gene: 6. Looked up from germline, CDR1 is SGHRS and CDR2 is YFSETQ. This CDR3 is 14 amino acids long. The CDR3 loop is CASSEGALNYGYTF. The CDR3 DNA is TGCGCCAGCAGTGAGGGGGCGCTCAACTATGGCTACACCTTC.

The chain couples TRBV5-1 to TRBJ2-2; TRBD1 might be the D (6 bases). The CDR3 has 14 residues. Trimming removed 0 bases at V and 6 bases at J, with 9 bases between. Germline CDR1 SGHRS, CDR2 YFSETQ. CDR3 in DNA: TGCGCCAGCAGCTTGGAGGGGGTCCCCGGGGAGCTGTTTTTT. Encoded protein: CASSLEGVPGELFF.

The genes are TRBV20-1 and TRBJ1-2, with D maybe TRBD1 (6 bases). The ends were cut back, 6 bases at V and 8 bases at J, with 13 bases in the middle. CDR3 size: 11 residues. Germline CDR1 is DFQATT and CDR2 is SNEGSKA (reference sequence). CDR3 sequence reads: CSAPTRGGYTF. CDR3 DNA sequence: TGCAGTGCCCCGACCAGGGGCGGCTACACCTTC.